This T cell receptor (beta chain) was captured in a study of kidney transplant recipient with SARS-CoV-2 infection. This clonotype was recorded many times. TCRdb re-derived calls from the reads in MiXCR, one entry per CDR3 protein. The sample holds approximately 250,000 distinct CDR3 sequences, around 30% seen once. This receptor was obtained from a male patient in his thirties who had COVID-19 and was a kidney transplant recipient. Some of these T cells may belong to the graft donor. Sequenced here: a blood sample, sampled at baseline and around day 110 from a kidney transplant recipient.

CDR3 sequence reads: CASSLDDYGYTF. The CDR3 bases are TGTGCCAGCAGCCTAGACGACTATGGCTACACCTTC. J is TRBJ1-2 and V is TRBV7-2; D call uncertain. Germline CDR1 reads SGHTA; CDR2 reads FQGNSA. The CDR3 has 12 residues. V was clipped by 5 bases and J by 3 bases, with 7 bases between them.